This T cell receptor beta chain is drawn from a study of blood T cell repertoires in COVID-19. V shed 2 bases, J shed 0 bases, and the junction held 9 bases outside the gene matches. CDR3 size: 18 residues. The germline gives CDR1 MDHEN, CDR2 SYDVKM. The assay was immunoSEQ multiplex PCR, and TCRdb's table has in-frame clones only and misses some. The sample comprises 120,000 to 150,000 clones, around 89% of which are singletons, and 0.95% to 1.5% rests with the top ten. In terms of age and location, participants ranged from roughly 18 to 90 years and lived in 24 US areas. Donors were grouped by their self-reported clinical history.

The clonotype was recovered from a woman younger than 45 with acute COVID-19. Sequencing was carried out using PBMCs or T cells enriched from blood (not recorded which). This chain connects TRBV28 to TRBJ1-5, with 8 bases aligning to TRBD1. This CDR3 reads CASSLPGQEIFSNQPQHF. Here the CDR3 DNA reads TGTGCCAGCAGTTTACCGGGACAGGAAATTTTTAGCAATCAGCCCCAGCATTTT.